This TCR beta chain derives from a study of blood T cell repertoires in COVID-19. At the level of the study: Donors in the United States, Italy and Spain gave samples during acute or convalescent COVID-19. Sources were T cells, B-cell-depleted T cells, or PBMCs; the material itself was cDNA or gDNA.

Categorization into cohorts depended on clinical history that participants reported. Here immunoSEQ multiplex PCR was the method, and the copy in TCRdb shows in-frame clones only, minus some. Among tens of thousands of clones listed, more than 75% were seen once. CDR3 size: 15 residues. The trim removed 4 bases at V and 1 base at J, leaving 5 bases unmatched. Germline V gene sequence: CDR1 KGHSY, CDR2 FQNENV. The TCR originated in a middle-aged woman who had recovered from COVID-19. The sample comprised PBMCs or T cells enriched from blood (not recorded which). The rearrangement joins TRBV16 to TRBJ1-1; 8 bases map to TRBD1. CDR3 bases: TGTGCCAGCAGCCTCGCGGGGACAGGGAACACTGAAGCTTTCTTT. This sequence encodes CASSLAGTGNTEAFF.